This T cell receptor (beta chain) was recorded in a study of Ad26.COV2.S vaccination and SARS-CoV-2 variants. V dropped 2 bases and J dropped 3 bases, with 10 bases sitting between them. Germline-derived CDR1 and CDR2 are SEHNR and FQNEAQ (reference sequence). CDR3 length: 14 residues. This sample's treatment: 15 to 20 received Ad26.COV2.S at low or high dose, single or two shots; several received placebo; per-sample allocation not given. It was on day 63 after the first vaccine or placebo injection that samples were taken. Clones were read by immunoSEQ multiplex PCR, and TCRdb kept only the in-frame ones, dropping some. The sample holds about 460,000 clones; nearly 90% are singletons and the top ten take 1.7%.

The chain carries TRBV7-9 and TRBJ1-1; D gene uncertain. The clonotype was recovered from a person aged 18-60 years who received the Ad26.COV2.S COVID-19 vaccine or a placebo. The source material was peripheral blood, sampled in a trial of Ad26.COV2.S vaccine versus placebo. CDR3 sequence reads: CASSLHGGDTEAFF. The DNA for the CDR3 is TGTGCCAGCAGCTTACATGGCGGAGACACTGAAGCTTTCTTT.